This T cell receptor (beta chain) was profiled in a study of identical twins. In germline, CDR1 is SGHRS, CDR2 YFSETQ. The CDR3 is 12 amino acids. Trimming left V 5 bases short and J 4 bases short, with 9 bases between. In every case, the donor was a healthy Caucasian. From the 5' RACE reads, TCRdb called clonotypes with MiXCR, one entry per CDR3 protein. The sample records under 800,000 distinct CDR3 sequences, around 21% being singletons. These data were also filed under a second study, of T cells expressing NK-cell markers. According to that study: Sequencing of TCR beta repertoires drew on sorted CD3+CD56+NKG2C+, CD3+CD56+NKG2C- and CD3+CD56-NKG2C+ T cells. Top CD8+ clonotypes included the dominant CD3+CD56+NKG2C+ clonotypes in 5 to 7 donors. In several donors, dominant clonotypes made up 28.3-60.1% of CD3+CD56-NKG2C+ cells.

Sequencing was done on a sample of PBMCs. The gene calls are TRBV5-1 and TRBJ1-2; D ambiguous. This receptor was taken from a woman aged 18 to 35 in good health. CDR3 amino acids: CASRAGRYGYTF. DNA for the CDR3: TGCGCCAGCAGGGCGGGCCGCTATGGCTACACCTTC.